The rows below give T cell receptor beta chains drawn from one sample of a study of spatial heterogeneity in lung cancer. Via MiXCR, TCRdb re-called the 5' RACE reads, giving one row per CDR3 protein. The sample holds some 100,000 distinct CDR3 sequences, about an eighth seen once. The source was PBMCs, collected at surgery. Source of these receptors: a male donor with early-stage non-small cell lung cancer. CDR3s include the opening cysteine and the closing phenylalanine or tryptophan.

J: TRBJ2-3; V: TRBV15; CDR3: CATSRGGQAGTDTQYF
J: TRBJ2-7; V: TRBV5-1; CDR3: CASSLAKTYEQYF
J: TRBJ2-5; V: TRBV7-3; CDR3: CASSSLAEETQYF
J: TRBJ2-3; V: TRBV4-3; CDR3: CASSTTSGSTDTQYF
J: TRBJ2-7; V: TRBV7-9; CDR3: CASSAVDEQYF
J: TRBJ2-5; V: TRBV7-8; CDR3: CASSLSTGTGLRERTQYF
J: TRBJ2-5; V: TRBV12-3/TRBV12-4; CDR3: CASSKDRVGTETQYF
J: TRBJ2-1; V: TRBV5-1; CDR3: CASSLEVNNEQFF
J: TRBJ2-1; V: TRBV27; CDR3: CASSFGQGGYNEQFF
J: TRBJ2-7; V: TRBV20-1; CDR3: CSAFDRGIDEQYF
J: TRBJ2-3; V: TRBV9; CDR3: CASSVVTGGPTDTQYF
J: TRBJ1-5; V: TRBV28; CDR3: CASSPTGGRWNQPQHF
J: TRBJ2-7; V: TRBV5-1; CDR3: CASSGGSVDSYEQYF
J: TRBJ2-5; V: TRBV28; CDR3: CASSLTSGGLTLEETQYF
J: TRBJ1-5; V: TRBV27; CDR3: CASSLAGTGVDQPQHF
J: TRBJ2-1; V: TRBV2; CDR3: CTSSYIAGSYNEQFF
J: TRBJ2-6; V: TRBV20-1; CDR3: CSARTGHSGANVLTF
J: TRBJ2-6; V: TRBV11-2; CDR3: CASSVPSGANVLTF
J: TRBJ2-1; V: TRBV30; CDR3: CAWSVGAANNEQFF
J: TRBJ1-5; V: TRBV5-1; CDR3: CASSRDIGQPQHF
J: TRBJ2-2; V: TRBV7-8; CDR3: CASSPTSGSGTGELFF
J: TRBJ2-1; V: TRBV7-2; CDR3: CASRRGDGTGYNEQFF
J: TRBJ2-1; V: TRBV25-1; CDR3: CASSEDRTGYNEQFF
J: TRBJ1-1; V: TRBV4-1; CDR3: CASSQDFPRGTEAFF
J: TRBJ1-5; V: TRBV7-2; CDR3: CASSLNLRDGESYQPQHF
J: TRBJ1-5; V: TRBV19; CDR3: CASSARQGVNNQPQHF
J: TRBJ2-7; V: TRBV6-6; CDR3: CASSSTGYEQYF
J: TRBJ2-7; V: TRBV25-1; CDR3: CASSAYPGGPSSYEQYF
J: TRBJ2-3; V: TRBV20-1; CDR3: CSATGLAGGGTDTQYF
J: TRBJ2-2; V: TRBV28; CDR3: CASLFRTGNTGELFF
J: TRBJ2-5; V: TRBV28; CDR3: CASRPRAASGGETQYF
J: TRBJ2-1; V: TRBV24-1; CDR3: CATSDKKGSSYNEQFF
J: TRBJ2-7; V: TRBV20-1; CDR3: CSAIRGAYEQYF
J: TRBJ2-4; V: TRBV4-3; CDR3: CASSQVLGSAKNIQYF
J: TRBJ1-6; V: TRBV5-4; CDR3: CASSSSFYNSPLHF
J: TRBJ1-5; V: TRBV6-5; CDR3: CASRQGALNQPQHF
J: TRBJ2-2; V: TRBV4-2; CDR3: CASSQVDTGELFF
J: TRBJ2-2; V: TRBV29-1; CDR3: CSVVNRLVPGELFF
J: TRBJ1-5; V: TRBV18; CDR3: CASSPGGSNQPQHF
J: TRBJ2-3; V: TRBV7-2; CDR3: CASSLGPIFSTDTQYF